The 28 T cell receptor beta chains listed next were all sequenced from one sample in a study of breast tumors, draining lymph nodes, adjacent tissues. The lymph nodes were axillary draining lymph nodes from breast cancer patients. TCRdb fed the multiplex PCR reads into MiXCR, producing one record per CDR3 protein. This table holds roughly 110,000 distinct CDR3 sequences, approximately 28% found once. Sample: axillary lymph node tissue. These receptors were collected from a female donor with breast cancer. Some clones in this sample may be carry-over from other donors' samples.

In the case of this clonotype: The junction does not match germline at one end; this may be a read error. The chain employs TRBV4-1 and TRBJ1-2; a possible D gene is TRBD1 (5 bases). Germline values: CDR1 MGHRA, CDR2 YSYEKL. This CDR3 is built from 15 residues. In DNA, the CDR3 is TGCGCCAGCAGCCAGGATTGGAGGGTGGGGGATGGCCACACCTTC. Residues: CASSQDWRVGDGHTF.

Ten or more counts support this clonotype. At one end the junction does not follow the germline gene, possibly because of a read error. The V gene is TRBV19, the J gene TRBJ2-1; D is unresolved. Germline CDR1 reads LNHDA; CDR2 reads SQIVND (reference sequence). The CDR3 extends over 13 amino acids. In DNA form, the CDR3 reads TGTACCAGTAGTATCCTCAAACACAATGAGCAGTTCTTC. It encodes CTSSILKHNEQFF. Combining the CDR3 with reference TRBV19 and TRBJ2-1 gives the whole variable domain DGGITQSPKYLFRKEGQNVTLSCEQNLNHDAMYWYRQDPGQGLRLIYYSQIVNDFQKGDIAEGYSVSREKKESFPLTVTSAQKNPTAFYLCTSSILKHNEQFFGPGTRLTVL.

This clonotype was seen many times. The rearrangement links TRBV6-4 to TRBJ1-1; D gene ambiguous. Germline V lookup: CDR1 MRHNA, CDR2 SNTAGT. CDR3 length: 13 amino acids. V lost 2 bases and J 2 bases, leaving 6 bases between the germline ends. In DNA form, the CDR3 reads TGTGCCAGCAGTGACCCTCCAAACACTGAAGCTTTCTTT. Translated: CASSDPPNTEAFF.

The chain combines TRBV2 with TRBJ1-3; 7 bases match TRBD1. J gave up 0 bases and V 6 bases, and 5 bases lay outside the gene matches. Germline-derived CDR1 and CDR2 are SNHLY and FYNNEI. The CDR3 contains 15 residues. In nucleotides, the CDR3 is TGTGCCAGCAGAGACAGGGCCAACTCTGGAAACACCATATATTTT. Translated, it gives CASRDRANSGNTIYF. Full variable domain (rest looked up from reference TRBV2 and TRBJ1-3): EPEVTQTPSHQVTQMGQEVILRCVPISNHLYFYWYRQILGQKVEFLVSFYNNEISEKSEIFDDQFSVERPDGSNFTLKIRSTKLEDSAMYFCASRDRANSGNTIYFGEGSWLTVV.

The V and J genes are TRBV28 and TRBJ1-3; D not certain. Germline CDR1 is MDHEN and CDR2 is SYDVKM. The CDR3 has 15 amino acids. V lost 5 bases and J lost 0, with 11 bases in between. CDR3 in amino acids: CASSPLNSSGNTIYF. CDR3 coding DNA: TGTGCCAGCAGTCCTTTGAACAGCTCTGGAAACACCATATATTTT.

Note on this clonotype: A much larger clone differs from this one at a single base, so this may be a read error. The CDR3: CASSPGFYGYTF. CDR3 bases: TGTGCCAGCAGTCCGGGGTTCTATGGCTACACCTTC. The rearrangement links TRBV6-1 to TRBJ1-2; D unclear. Germline CDR1 is MNHNS and CDR2 is SASEGT. The length of the CDR3 is 12 residues. With 5 bases removed from V and 4 bases from J, the gap between germline ends came to 8 bases.

The chain links TRBV12-3 or TRBV12-4 to TRBJ2-7; perhaps D is TRBD1 or TRBD2 (5 bases each). The CDR3 has 13 residues. The V end was cut by 3 bases, the J end by 2 bases, with 8 bases between. The CDR3, as DNA: TGTGCCAGCAGTTTGTTGGGGGCCTACGAGCAGTACTTC. Amino acids: CASSLLGAYEQYF.

The gene calls are TRBV6-5 and TRBJ2-7; possible D gene TRBD1, 6 bases. Germline loops: CDR1 MNHEY, CDR2 SVGAGI. CDR3 length: 13 residues. The V end lost 4 bases, the J end lost 4 bases, and 11 bases lay between the germline ends. The CDR3 here is CASSSGQLYEQYF. The CDR3 DNA follows: TGTGCCAGCAGTTCAGGACAGTTATACGAGCAGTACTTC.

This chain uses TRBV3-1 with TRBJ2-3; TRBD1 agrees at 9 bases. CDR3 length: 16 residues. The germline V gene encodes CDR1 LGHDT and CDR2 YNNKEL (reference sequence). J gave up 4 bases and V 4 bases, and 9 bases lay outside the gene matches. In DNA form, the CDR3 reads TGTGCCAGCAGCCTTCCGGGACAGGGACGTGCAGATACGCAGTATTTT. Protein product: CASSLPGQGRADTQYF.

This clonotype was counted ten times or more. The rearrangement links TRBV28 to TRBJ2-6; D remains ambiguous. Germline lookup yields CDR1 MDHEN and CDR2 SYDVKM. Trimming removed 6 bases at V and 0 bases at J, with 12 bases between. This CDR3 is 16 amino acids long. The DNA for the CDR3 is TGTGCCAGCAGAGAAACCCCGAACTCTGGGGCCAACGTCCTGACTTTC. Translated, it gives CASRETPNSGANVLTF.

This clonotype was seen at least ten times. The gene calls are TRBV18 and TRBJ2-5, with 12 bases identical to TRBD2. The junction had 13 bases not matched to a gene; V was cut back by 0 bases and J by 2 bases. The germline V gene has CDR1 KGHSH and CDR2 LQKENI. The CDR3 spans 20 residues. CDR3 in amino acids: CASSPPTGMRTSGIQETQYF. CDR3 bases: TGTGCCAGCTCACCACCAACGGGGATGAGGACTAGCGGGATACAAGAGACCCAGTACTTC.

The chain combines TRBV15 with TRBJ1-4, with D uncertain. The CDR3 extends over 15 amino acids. CDR1 and CDR2 from the germline V gene are LNHNV and YYDKDF (reference sequence). V was clipped by 1 base and J by 1 base, with 7 bases between them. The CDR3 is CATSRAPGTNEKLFF. The DNA of the CDR3 is TGTGCCACCAGCAGAGCGCCAGGAACTAATGAAAAACTGTTTTTT. The full variable domain, rest sourced from reference TRBV15 and TRBJ1-4, is DAMVIQNPRYQVTQFGKPVTLSCSQTLNHNVMYWYQQKSSQAPKLLFHYYDKDFNNEADTPDNFQSRRPNTSFCFLDIRSPGLGDTAMYLCATSRAPGTNEKLFFGSGTQLSVL.

The rearrangement joins TRBV6-5 to TRBJ2-2; the match to TRBD1 covers 7 bases. This CDR3 contains 14 residues. Trimming at V came to 4 bases and at J to 3 bases, leaving 2 bases not matched to a gene. The germline gives CDR1 MNHEY, CDR2 SVGAGI. In DNA form, the CDR3 reads TGTGCCAGCAGTTCAACAGGGGACACCGGGGAGCTGTTTTTT. This codes for CASSSTGDTGELFF.

This clonotype came up many times. The V gene is TRBV7-9, the J gene TRBJ2-5; D is uncertain. The CDR3 contains 15 residues. Germline CDR1 SEHNR, CDR2 FQNEAQ (reference sequence). V shed 5 bases and J shed 5 bases, with 18 bases lying between them. This CDR3 reads CASSPHQGGFETQYF. The CDR3 nucleotides are TGTGCCAGCAGCCCGCATCAAGGTGGGTTTGAGACCCAGTACTTC.

This clonotype was recorded at least ten times. The rearrangement joins TRBV3-1 to TRBJ1-5; D not resolved. Per the germline V gene, CDR1 is LGHDT and CDR2 is YNNKEL (reference sequence). The germline V and J ends were trimmed by 3 bases and 4 bases, with 13 bases remaining between them. The CDR3 runs to 15 residues. This CDR3 reads CASSQAGNPNQPQHF. CDR3 sequence (DNA): TGTGCCAGCAGCCAGGCTGGCAACCCAAATCAGCCCCAGCATTTT.

The sample holds many counts of this clonotype. The rearrangement joins TRBV24-1 to TRBJ2-1; a weak D match, TRBD1 (6 bases). Trimming left V 1 base short and J 1 base short, with 13 bases between. The CDR3 totals 17 residues. Looked up from germline, CDR1 is KGHDR and CDR2 is SFDVKD. CDR3 sequence reads: CATSDFEDSESYNEQFF. In DNA form, the CDR3 reads TGTGCCACCAGTGATTTCGAGGACAGCGAATCCTACAATGAGCAGTTCTTC.

This clonotype was picked up many times. The chain is built from TRBV3-1 and TRBJ2-1, with 11 bases identical to TRBD1. V shed 4 bases, J shed 8 bases, and the junction held 10 bases outside the gene matches. This CDR3 comprises 16 residues. In germline, CDR1 is LGHDT, CDR2 YNNKEL (reference sequence). The CDR3 coding sequence is TGTGCCAGCAGCCTAATTCCGGGACAGGGGGACGATGAGCAGTTCTTC. This gives the protein CASSLIPGQGDDEQFF.

This clonotype was seen just once. The chain carries TRBV7-3 and TRBJ2-5, with TRBD2 matching 9 bases. The CDR3 is made up of 17 amino acids. The V gene's germline CDR1 is SGHTA and CDR2 FQGTGA. V dropped 4 bases and J dropped 4; count of bases not matched to a gene: 13. CDR3 residues: CASSSGTSSFKSETQYF. CDR3 DNA sequence: TGTGCCAGCAGCTCCGGGACTAGCTCCTTTAAGTCAGAGACCCAGTACTTC.

A note on this clonotype: The CDR3 carries no conserved terminal phenylalanine or tryptophan, so it likely arises from a read error. This chain connects TRBV7-8 to TRBJ2-5; D is ambiguous. The CDR3 extends over 14 amino acids. Trimming removed 2 bases from V and 11 bases from J, with 18 bases in between. CDR1 and CDR2 (germline): SGHVS, FQNEAQ. The CDR3 sequence: CASSLTSRTSEQYL. CDR3 nucleotide sequence: TGTGCCAGCAGCTTAACATCCAGAACAAGTGAGCAGTACCTC.

This clonotype was counted only a few times. Possible read error: a much larger clone is one base away. The genes are TRBV7-8 and TRBJ1-2, with D hard to call. There are 15 residues in the CDR3. Per germline, CDR1 SGHVS and CDR2 FQNEAQ. CDR3 in DNA: TGTGCCAGCAGCCCAGCTTTAGCAACACGCTATGGCTACCCCTTC. Its translation is CASSPALATRYGYPF.

Ten or more counts support this clonotype. V and J are TRBV11-3 and TRBJ2-7; either TRBD1 or TRBD2 may supply D (5 bases each). Trimming left V 4 bases short and J 3 bases short, with 10 bases between. The V gene's germline CDR1 is SGHNT and CDR2 YENEEA. CDR3 length: 13 residues. The CDR3 region is CASSSGTDYEQYF. As DNA, the CDR3 is TGTGCCAGCAGCTCGGGGACGGACTACGAGCAGTACTTC. The full variable domain, its missing parts supplied by reference TRBV11-3 and TRBJ2-7, is EAGVVQSPRYKIIEKKQPVAFWCNPISGHNTLYWYLQNLGQGPELLIRYENEEAVDDSQLPKDRFSAERLKGVDSTLKIQPAELGDSAVYLCASSSGTDYEQYFGPGTRLTVT.

This clonotype was seen more than once but under ten times. A much more abundant neighbour one base away suggests this may be a read error. The V and J genes are TRBV18 and TRBJ2-7; D is ambiguous. This CDR3 region has 12 residues. The germline V gene encodes CDR1 KGHSH and CDR2 LQKENI. The CDR3 reads CASPPRVNEQYF. The CDR3 nucleotides read TGTGCCAGCCCACCTAGAGTGAACGAGCAGTACTTC. Full variable domain (missing parts from reference TRBV18 and TRBJ2-7): NAGVMQNPRHLVRRRGQEARLRCSPMKGHSHVYWYRQLPEEGLKFMVYLQKENIIDESGMPKERFSAEFPKEGPSILRIQQVVRGDSAAYFCASPPRVNEQYFGPGTRLTVT.

This clonotype has only a few counts. In DNA, the CDR3 is TGTGCCAGCAGCCCGCTGGGGGGCGGGTTCTTCAATGAGCAGTTCTTC. Its protein product is CASSPLGGGFFNEQFF. This sequence joins TRBV28 and TRBJ2-1; D is tentatively TRBD1 or TRBD2 (6 bases each). CDR3 length equals 16 residues. V was pared by 6 bases and J by 6 bases, with 21 bases between. Germline lookup yields CDR1 MDHEN and CDR2 SYDVKM.

Of note for this clonotype: One junction end does not reproduce the germline sequence, and a read error may be involved. J is TRBJ1-2 and V is TRBV6-5; no definite D call. CDR1 and CDR2 from the germline V gene are MNHEY and SVGAGI. CDR3 size: 12 residues. The CDR3 loop reads CASSHSNSGYTF. DNA of the CDR3: TGTGCCAGCAGTCACTCGAATAGTGGCTACACCTTC.

CDR3 DNA sequence: TGTGCCACCAGTGACCTTAGCGGGAGCCTTAACAATGAGCAGTTCTTC. As protein: CATSDLSGSLNNEQFF. The rearrangement joins TRBV24-1 to TRBJ2-1; 9 bases match TRBD2. The CDR3 totals 16 residues. V was pared by 4 bases and J by 5 bases, with 8 bases of the junction left unmatched. The germline gives CDR1 KGHDR, CDR2 SFDVKD.

This clonotype was recorded a few times. The gene calls are TRBV6-5 and TRBJ2-1, with 13 bases aligning to TRBD2. CDR1 is MNHEY and CDR2 is SVGAGI in the germline V gene. V was pared by 5 bases and J by 4 bases, with 8 bases of the junction left unmatched. This CDR3 has 17 amino acids. CDR3 sequence reads: CASSHTSGGALYNEQFF. CDR3 bases: TGTGCCAGCAGTCACACTAGCGGGGGGGCTCTGTACAATGAGCAGTTCTTC.

Notes on this clonotype: Germline is not matched at one junction end, which may reflect a read error. The V call is TRBV5-1, the J call TRBJ2-7; D could derive from TRBD1 or TRBD2 (5 bases each). CDR1 SGHRS and CDR2 YFSETQ come from the germline V gene. This CDR3 has 15 amino acids. The CDR3 nucleotides read TGTGCCAGCAGCTTAGGGGAGAGGAAGGCCTACGAGCAGTACTTC. Protein product: CASSLGERKAYEQYF.

This clonotype showed up many times. The chain has TRBV6-1 and TRBJ1-4; TRBD1 matches at 7 bases. Germline assignment: CDR1 MNHNS and CDR2 SASEGT. The CDR3 has 15 residues. Unmatched junction bases numbered 11, after V lost 8 bases and J lost 5 bases. In nucleotides, the CDR3 is TGTGCCAGCGGGGACAGCGTCCGTACGAATGAAAAACTGTTTTTT. This gives the protein CASGDSVRTNEKLFF.